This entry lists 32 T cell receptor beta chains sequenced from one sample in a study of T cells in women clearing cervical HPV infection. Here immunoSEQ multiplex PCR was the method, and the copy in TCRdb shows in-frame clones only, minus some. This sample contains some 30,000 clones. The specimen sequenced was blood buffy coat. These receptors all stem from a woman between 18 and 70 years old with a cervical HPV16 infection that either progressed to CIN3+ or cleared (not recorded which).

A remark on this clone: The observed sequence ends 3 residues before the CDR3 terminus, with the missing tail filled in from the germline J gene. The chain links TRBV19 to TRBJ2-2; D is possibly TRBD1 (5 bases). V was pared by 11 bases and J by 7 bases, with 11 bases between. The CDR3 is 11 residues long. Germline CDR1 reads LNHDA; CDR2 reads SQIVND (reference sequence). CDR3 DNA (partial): TGTGCCGCAGGGTTACACGGGGAG. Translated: CAAGLHGE. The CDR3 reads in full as CAAGLHGELFF.

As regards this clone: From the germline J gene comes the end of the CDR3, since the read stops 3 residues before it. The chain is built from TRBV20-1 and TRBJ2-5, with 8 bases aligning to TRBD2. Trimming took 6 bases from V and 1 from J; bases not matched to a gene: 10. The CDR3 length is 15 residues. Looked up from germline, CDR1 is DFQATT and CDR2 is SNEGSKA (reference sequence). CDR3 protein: CSAAPSGQFQETQYF. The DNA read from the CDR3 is TGCAGTGCCGCCCCTAGCGGGCAATTCCAAGAGACC.

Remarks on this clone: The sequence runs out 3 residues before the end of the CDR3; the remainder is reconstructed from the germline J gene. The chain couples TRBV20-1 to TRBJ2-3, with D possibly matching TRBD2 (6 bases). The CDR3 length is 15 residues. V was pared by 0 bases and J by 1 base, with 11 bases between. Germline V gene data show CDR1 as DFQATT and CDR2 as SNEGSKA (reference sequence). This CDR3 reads CSAREPGLRTDTQYF. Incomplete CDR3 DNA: TGCAGTGCTAGAGAACCGGGACTCCGCACAGATACG.

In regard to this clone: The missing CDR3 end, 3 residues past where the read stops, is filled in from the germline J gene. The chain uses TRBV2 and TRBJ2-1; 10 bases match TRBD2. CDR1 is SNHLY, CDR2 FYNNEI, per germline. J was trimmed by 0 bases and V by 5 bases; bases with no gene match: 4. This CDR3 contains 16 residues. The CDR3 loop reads CASSFSGGSSYNEQFF. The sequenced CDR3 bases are TGTGCCAGCAGTTTTAGCGGGGGGAGCTCCTACAATGAG.

CDR3 bases read: TGTGCCAGCAGTGACGGTCAGGAACATTTCCCGTACACTGAA. It encodes CASSDGQEHFPYTE. The full CDR3 is CASSDGQEHFPYTEAFF. J is TRBJ1-1 and V is TRBV6-4; D not resolved. Read data end 3 residues before the CDR3 end; the end is taken from the germline J gene. The CDR3 sequence is 17 residues long. Germline CDR1 and CDR2: MRHNA and SNTAGT. Deletions cut 2 bases from V and 3 bases from J, with 19 bases between.

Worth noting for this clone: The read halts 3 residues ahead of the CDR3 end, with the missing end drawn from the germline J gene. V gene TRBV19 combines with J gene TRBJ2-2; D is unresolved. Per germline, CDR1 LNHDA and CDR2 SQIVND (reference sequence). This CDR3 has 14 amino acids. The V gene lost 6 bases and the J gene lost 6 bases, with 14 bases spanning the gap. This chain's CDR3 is CASSHGVGPGELFF. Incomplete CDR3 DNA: TGTGCCAGTAGCCACGGTGTCGGTCCCGGGGAG.

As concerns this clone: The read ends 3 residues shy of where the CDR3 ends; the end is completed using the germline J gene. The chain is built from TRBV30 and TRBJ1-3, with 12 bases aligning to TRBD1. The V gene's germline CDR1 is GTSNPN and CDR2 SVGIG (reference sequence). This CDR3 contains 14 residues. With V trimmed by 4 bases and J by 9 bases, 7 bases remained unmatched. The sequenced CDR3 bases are TGTGCCTGGACCCGGGGGACAGGGGGCCTCACC. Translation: CAWTRGTGGLT. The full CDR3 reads CAWTRGTGGLTIYF.

CDR3 amino acids: CAISEGAGEKLFF. Partial CDR3 DNA: TGTGCCATCAGTGAGGGGGCTGGGGAAAAA. V is TRBV10-3 and J is TRBJ1-4; D may be TRBD1 (5 bases). The read is 3 residues too short to cover the CDR3 end, so that end is filled in from the germline J gene. Trimming stripped 2 bases from V and 8 bases from J, with 9 bases between. Germline V lookup: CDR1 ENHRY, CDR2 SYGVKD. This CDR3 region has 13 residues.

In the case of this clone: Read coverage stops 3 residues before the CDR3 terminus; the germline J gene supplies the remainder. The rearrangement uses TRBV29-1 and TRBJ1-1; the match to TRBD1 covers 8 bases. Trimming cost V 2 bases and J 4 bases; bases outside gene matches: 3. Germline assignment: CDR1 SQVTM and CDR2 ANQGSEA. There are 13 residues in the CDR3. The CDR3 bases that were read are TGCAGCGTTGAACAGGGGGCGACCACTGAA. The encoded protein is CSVEQGATTE. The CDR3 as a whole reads CSVEQGATTEAFF. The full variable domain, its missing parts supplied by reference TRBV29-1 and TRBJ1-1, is SAVISQKPSRDICQRGTSLTIQCQVDSQVTMMFWYRQQPGQSLTLIATANQGSEATYESGFVIDKFPISRPNLTFSTLTVSNMSPEDSSIYLCSVEQGATTEAFFGQGTRLTVV.

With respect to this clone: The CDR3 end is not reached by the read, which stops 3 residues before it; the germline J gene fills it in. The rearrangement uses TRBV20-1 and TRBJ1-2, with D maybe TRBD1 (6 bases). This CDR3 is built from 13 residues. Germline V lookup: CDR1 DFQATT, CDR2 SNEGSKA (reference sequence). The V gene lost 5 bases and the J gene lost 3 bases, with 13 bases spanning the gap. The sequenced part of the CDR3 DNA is TGCAGTGCTGCTGGACAGAGCTACTATGGC. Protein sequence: CSAAGQSYYG. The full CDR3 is CSAAGQSYYGYTF.

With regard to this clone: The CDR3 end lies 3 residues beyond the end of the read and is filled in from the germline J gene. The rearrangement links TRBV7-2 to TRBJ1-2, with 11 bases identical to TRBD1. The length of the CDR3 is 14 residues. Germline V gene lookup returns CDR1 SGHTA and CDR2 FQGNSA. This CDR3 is CASSVGQGVFGYTF. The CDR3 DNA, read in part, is TGTGCCAGCAGCGTGGGACAGGGGGTGTTCGGC.

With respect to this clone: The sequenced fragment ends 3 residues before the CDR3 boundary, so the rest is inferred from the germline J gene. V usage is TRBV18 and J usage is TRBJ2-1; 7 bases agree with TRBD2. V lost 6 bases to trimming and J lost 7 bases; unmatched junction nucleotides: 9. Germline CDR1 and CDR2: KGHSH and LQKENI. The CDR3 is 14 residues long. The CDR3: CASSSSRGNNEQFF. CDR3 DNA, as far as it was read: TGTGCCAGCTCTTCCTCGCGGGGGAATAATGAG.

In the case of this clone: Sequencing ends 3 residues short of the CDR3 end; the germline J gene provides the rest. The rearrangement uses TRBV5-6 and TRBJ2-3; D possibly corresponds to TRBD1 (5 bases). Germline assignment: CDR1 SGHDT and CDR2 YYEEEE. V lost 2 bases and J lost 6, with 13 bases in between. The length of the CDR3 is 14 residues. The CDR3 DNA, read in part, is TGTGCCAGCAGCTTTTATTCTGGGGCCGATACG. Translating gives CASSFYSGADT. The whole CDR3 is CASSFYSGADTQYF.

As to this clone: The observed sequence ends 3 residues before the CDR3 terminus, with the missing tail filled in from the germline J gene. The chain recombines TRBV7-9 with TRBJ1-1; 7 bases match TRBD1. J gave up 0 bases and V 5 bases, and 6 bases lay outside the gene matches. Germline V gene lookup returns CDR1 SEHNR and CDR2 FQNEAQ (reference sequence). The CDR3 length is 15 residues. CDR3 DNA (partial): TGTGCCAGCAGCATACCGGGACAGCTGAACACTGAA. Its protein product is CASSIPGQLNTE. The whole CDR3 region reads CASSIPGQLNTEAFF.

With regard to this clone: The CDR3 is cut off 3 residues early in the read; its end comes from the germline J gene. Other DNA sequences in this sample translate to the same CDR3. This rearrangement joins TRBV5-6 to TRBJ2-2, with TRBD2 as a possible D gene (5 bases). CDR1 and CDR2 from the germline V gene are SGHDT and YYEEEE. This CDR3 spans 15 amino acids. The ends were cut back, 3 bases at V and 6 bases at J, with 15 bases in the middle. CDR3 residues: CASSSLAAVSGELFF. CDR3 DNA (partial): TGTGCCAGCAGCTCTCTAGCCGCCGTCTCCGGGGAG.

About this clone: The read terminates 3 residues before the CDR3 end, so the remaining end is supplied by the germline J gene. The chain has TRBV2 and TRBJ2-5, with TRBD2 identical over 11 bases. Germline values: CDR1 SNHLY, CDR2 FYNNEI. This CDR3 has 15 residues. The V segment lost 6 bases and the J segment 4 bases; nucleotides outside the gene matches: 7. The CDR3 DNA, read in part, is TGTGCCAGCAGGGACCTAGCGGGAGGACGAGAGACC. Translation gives CASRDLAGGRET. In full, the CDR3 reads CASRDLAGGRETQYF.

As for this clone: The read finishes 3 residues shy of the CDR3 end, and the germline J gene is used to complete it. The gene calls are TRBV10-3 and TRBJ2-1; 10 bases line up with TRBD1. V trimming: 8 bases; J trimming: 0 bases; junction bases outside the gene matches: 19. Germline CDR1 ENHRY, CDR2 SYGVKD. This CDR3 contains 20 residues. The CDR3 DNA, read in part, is TGTGCCATCGGGACAGGGGTCCTAGCGGGCTCTCTGAGCTCCTACAATGAG. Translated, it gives CAIGTGVLAGSLSSYNE. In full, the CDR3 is CAIGTGVLAGSLSSYNEQFF.

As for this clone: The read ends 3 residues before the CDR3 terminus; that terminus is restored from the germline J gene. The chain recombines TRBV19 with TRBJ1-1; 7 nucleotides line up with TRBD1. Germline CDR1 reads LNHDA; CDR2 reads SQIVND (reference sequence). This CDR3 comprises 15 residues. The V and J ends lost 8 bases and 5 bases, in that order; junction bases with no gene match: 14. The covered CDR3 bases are TGTGCCAGTTCCCTAGGGGGCAGGGGCGGGACTGAA. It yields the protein CASSLGGRGGTE. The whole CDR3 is CASSLGGRGGTEAFF.

CDR3 region: CASSIGTDKNIQYF. The CDR3 bases that were read are TGCGCCAGCAGCATCGGGACAGACAAAAACATT. The rearrangement links TRBV5-1 to TRBJ2-4, with 7 nucleotides matching TRBD1. The read halts 3 residues ahead of the CDR3 end, with the missing end drawn from the germline J gene. The V and J ends lost 4 bases and 3 bases, in that order; junction bases with no gene match: 4. CDR3 length: 14 amino acids. CDR1 and CDR2 (germline): SGHRS, YFSETQ. The full variable domain, completed using reference TRBV5-1 and TRBJ2-4, is KAGVTQTPRYLIKTRGQQVTLSCSPISGHRSVSWYQQTPGQGLQFLFEYFSETQRNKGNFPGRFSGRQFSNSRSEMNVSTLELGDSALYLCASSIGTDKNIQYFGAGTRLSVL.

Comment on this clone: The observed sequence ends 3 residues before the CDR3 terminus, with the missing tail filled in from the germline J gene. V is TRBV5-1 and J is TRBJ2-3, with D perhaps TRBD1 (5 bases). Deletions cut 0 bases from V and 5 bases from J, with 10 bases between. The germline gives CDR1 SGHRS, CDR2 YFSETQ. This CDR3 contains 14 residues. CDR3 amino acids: CASSLDQGLDTQYF. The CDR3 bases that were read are TGCGCCAGCAGCTTGGATCAGGGTTTAGATACG.

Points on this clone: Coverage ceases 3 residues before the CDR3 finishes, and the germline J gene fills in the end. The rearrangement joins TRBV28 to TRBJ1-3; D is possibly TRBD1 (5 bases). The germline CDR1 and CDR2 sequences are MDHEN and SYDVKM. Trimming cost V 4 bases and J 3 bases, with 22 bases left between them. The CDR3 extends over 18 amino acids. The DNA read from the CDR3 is TGTGCCAGCAGTTCCCCCTCTCGGGGGAGGTGGGGTGGAAACACC. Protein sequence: CASSSPSRGRWGGNT. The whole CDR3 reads CASSSPSRGRWGGNTIYF.

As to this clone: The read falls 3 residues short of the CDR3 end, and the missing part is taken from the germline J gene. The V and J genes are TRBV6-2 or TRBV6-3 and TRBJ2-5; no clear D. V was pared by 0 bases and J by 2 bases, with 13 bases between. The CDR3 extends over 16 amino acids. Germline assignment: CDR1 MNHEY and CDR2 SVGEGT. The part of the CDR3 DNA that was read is TGTGCCAGCAGTTACTCGTCCCTGCGCTATCAAGAGACC. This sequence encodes CASSYSSLRYQET. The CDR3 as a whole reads CASSYSSLRYQETQYF.

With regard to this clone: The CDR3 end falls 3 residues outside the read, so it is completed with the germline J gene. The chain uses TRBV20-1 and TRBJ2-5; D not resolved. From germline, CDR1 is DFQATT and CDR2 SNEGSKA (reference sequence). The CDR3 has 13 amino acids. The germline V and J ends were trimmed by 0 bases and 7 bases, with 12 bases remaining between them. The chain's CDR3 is CSARDSVAGTQYF. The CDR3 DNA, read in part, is TGCAGTGCTAGAGATTCTGTCGCCGGGACC.

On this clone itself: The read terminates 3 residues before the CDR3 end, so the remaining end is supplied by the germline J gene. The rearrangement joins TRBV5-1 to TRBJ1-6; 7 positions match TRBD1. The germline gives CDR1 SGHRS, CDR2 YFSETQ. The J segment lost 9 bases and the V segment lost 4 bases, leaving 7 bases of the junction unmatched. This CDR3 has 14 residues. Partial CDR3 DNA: TGCGCCAGCAGCACCGACAGGGCAGGTTCACCC. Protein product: CASSTDRAGSP. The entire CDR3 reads CASSTDRAGSPLHF.

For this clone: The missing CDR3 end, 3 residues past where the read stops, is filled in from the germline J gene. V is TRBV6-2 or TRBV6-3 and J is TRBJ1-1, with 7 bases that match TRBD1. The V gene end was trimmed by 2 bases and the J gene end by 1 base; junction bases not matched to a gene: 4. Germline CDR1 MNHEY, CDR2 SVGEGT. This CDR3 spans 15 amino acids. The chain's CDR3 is CASSYRGQTNTEAFF. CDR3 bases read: TGTGCCAGCAGTTACAGGGGACAGACGAACACTGAA.

The sequenced part of the CDR3 DNA is TGTGCCCAGCTAGCAAGGTACGAG. Its translation is CAQLARYE. The complete CDR3 reads CAQLARYEQYF. The chain couples TRBV2 to TRBJ2-7; D is possibly TRBD2 (5 bases). Read data end 3 residues before the CDR3 end; the end is taken from the germline J gene. V was clipped by 11 bases and J by 4 bases, with 12 bases between them. The CDR3 contains 11 residues. The germline CDR1 and CDR2 sequences are SNHLY and FYNNEI.

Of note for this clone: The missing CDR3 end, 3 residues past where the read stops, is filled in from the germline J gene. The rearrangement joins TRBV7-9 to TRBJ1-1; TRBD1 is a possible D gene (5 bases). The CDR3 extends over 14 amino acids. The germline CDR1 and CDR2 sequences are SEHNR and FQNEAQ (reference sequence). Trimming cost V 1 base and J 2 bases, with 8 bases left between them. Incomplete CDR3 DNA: TGTGCCAGCAGCTTAGAAGGGGTCAACACTGAA. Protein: CASSLEGVNTE. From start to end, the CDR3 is CASSLEGVNTEAFF.

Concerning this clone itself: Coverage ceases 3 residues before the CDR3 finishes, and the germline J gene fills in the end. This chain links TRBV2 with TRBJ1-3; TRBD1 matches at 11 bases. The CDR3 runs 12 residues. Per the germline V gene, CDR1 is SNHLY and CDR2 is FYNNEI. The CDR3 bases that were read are TGTGCCGACCGGGACAGGGGGGATTCG. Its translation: CADRDRGDS. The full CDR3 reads CADRDRGDSIYF.

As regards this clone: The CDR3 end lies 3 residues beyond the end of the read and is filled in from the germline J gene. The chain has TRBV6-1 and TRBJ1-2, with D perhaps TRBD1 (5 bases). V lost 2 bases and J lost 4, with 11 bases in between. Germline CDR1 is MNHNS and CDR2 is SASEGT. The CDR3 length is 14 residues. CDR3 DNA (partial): TGTGCCAGCAGTGAAAGCGGGGCGAGCTATGGC. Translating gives CASSESGASYG. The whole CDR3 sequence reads CASSESGASYGYTF.

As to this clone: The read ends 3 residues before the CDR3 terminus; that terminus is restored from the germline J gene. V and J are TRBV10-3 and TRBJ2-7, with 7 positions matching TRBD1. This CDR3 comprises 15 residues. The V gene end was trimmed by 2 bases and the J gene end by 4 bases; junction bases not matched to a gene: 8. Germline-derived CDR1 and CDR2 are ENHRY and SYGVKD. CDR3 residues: CAISEPRTGGYEQYF. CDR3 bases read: TGTGCCATCAGTGAGCCGAGGACAGGAGGATACGAG.

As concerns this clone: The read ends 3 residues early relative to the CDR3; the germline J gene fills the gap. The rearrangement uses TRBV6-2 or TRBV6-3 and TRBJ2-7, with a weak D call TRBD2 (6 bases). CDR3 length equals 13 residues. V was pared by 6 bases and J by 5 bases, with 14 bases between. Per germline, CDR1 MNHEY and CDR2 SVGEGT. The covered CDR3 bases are TGTGCCAGCAGCCCAACGGGGGTTAACGAG. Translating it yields CASSPTGVNE. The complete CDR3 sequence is CASSPTGVNEQYF.

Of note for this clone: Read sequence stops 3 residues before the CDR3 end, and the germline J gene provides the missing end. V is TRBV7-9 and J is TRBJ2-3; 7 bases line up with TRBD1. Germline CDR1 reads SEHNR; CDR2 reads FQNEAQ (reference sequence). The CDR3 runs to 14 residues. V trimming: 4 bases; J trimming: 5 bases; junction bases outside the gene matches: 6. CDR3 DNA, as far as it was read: TGTGCCAGCAGCTCCACACAGGGGATAGATACG. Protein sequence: CASSSTQGIDT. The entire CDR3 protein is CASSSTQGIDTQYF.